This entry lists 19 T cell receptor beta chains sequenced from one sample in a study of blood T cells in healthy people across ages. A second PCR, run for about 7 to 11 cycles, used a sample-barcoded 5' primer plus a J-beta primer mix. One entry per CDR3 protein, called by TCRdb with MiXCR from the 5' RACE reads. The sample comprises 1 million to 1.2 million distinct CDR3 sequences, about two fifths of which are singletons, and 10% to 15% rests with the top ten. Specimen: blood. The receptors stem from a man between 18 and 29 years old in good health.

This clonotype was seen only a few times. This chain joins TRBV29-1 and TRBJ2-6; D gene unclear. The length of the CDR3 is 13 residues. CDR1 SQVTM and CDR2 ANQGSEA come from the germline V gene. V lost 2 bases and J lost 2, with 4 bases in between. The CDR3 coding sequence is TGCAGCGTTGAAAAAACTGGGGCCAACGTCCTGACTTTC. Its translation: CSVEKTGANVLTF. Looking up the rest from reference TRBV29-1 and TRBJ2-6 gives the full variable domain: SAVISQKPSRDICQRGTSLTIQCQVDSQVTMMFWYRQQPGQSLTLIATANQGSEATYESGFVIDKFPISRPNLTFSTLTVSNMSPEDSSIYLCSVEKTGANVLTFGAGSRLTVL.

V gene TRBV9 combines with J gene TRBJ2-1; the D gene is possibly TRBD1 (6 bases). The ends were cut back, 0 bases at V and 10 bases at J, with 8 bases in the middle. This CDR3 spans 12 amino acids. The germline V gene encodes CDR1 SGDLS and CDR2 YYNGEE. The DNA of the CDR3 is TGTGCCAGCAGCGTAGTCCAGGGGGAGCAGTTCTTC. It codes for CASSVVQGEQFF.

The chain has TRBV9 and TRBJ2-5; D unclear. V was trimmed by 3 bases and J by 11 bases, leaving 11 bases between them. Per the germline V gene, CDR1 is SGDLS and CDR2 is YYNGEE. This CDR3 spans 11 amino acids. CDR3 nucleotides: TGTGCCAGCAGCGATTCCCATGAGCAGTACTTC. It is translated as CASSDSHEQYF.

This chain links TRBV12-5 with TRBJ2-3; D gene ambiguous. V lost 5 bases and J 5 bases, leaving 11 bases between the germline ends. CDR1 and CDR2 (germline): LGHNT, FRNRAP. The CDR3 sequence is 13 residues long. CDR3 protein: CASGLGSVDTQYF. Written as DNA, the CDR3 is TGTGCTAGTGGTCTAGGGTCCGTAGATACGCAGTATTTT. Filled out from reference TRBV12-5 and TRBJ2-3, the complete variable domain reads DARVTQTPRHKVTEMGQEVTMRCQPILGHNTVFWYRQTMMQGLELLAYFRNRAPLDDSGMPKDRFSAEMPDATLATLKIQPSEPRDSAVYFCASGLGSVDTQYFGPGTRLTVL.

The chain carries TRBV12-3 or TRBV12-4 and TRBJ1-1, with TRBD1 as a possible D gene (6 bases). This CDR3 comprises 14 residues. V lost 5 bases to trimming and J lost 3 bases, with 13 bases between them. The CDR3, as DNA: TGTGCCAGCAGTCCAACAGGGTTTTACACTGAAGCTTTCTTT. It specifies CASSPTGFYTEAFF.

The chain uses TRBV4-3 and TRBJ1-1; a weak D match, TRBD1 (6 bases). CDR3 length equals 15 residues. The germline V and J ends were trimmed by 6 bases and 1 base, with 15 bases remaining between them. Germline V gene lookup returns CDR1 LGHNA and CDR2 YSLEER. Written as DNA, the CDR3 is TGCGCCAGCAGGAGTGGGGGGCGGCGGAACACTGAAGCTTTCTTT. As protein: CASRSGGRRNTEAFF.

This clonotype came up a few times. The rearrangement links TRBV28 to TRBJ2-5; a weak D match, TRBD2 (6 bases). Germline V CDR1 and CDR2: MDHEN, SYDVKM. The CDR3 is 15 amino acids. V was cut by 4 bases and J by 5 bases, with 17 bases left in between. CDR3 in DNA: TGTGCCAGCAGTTGGGGGGTCGGCTCCTCGGAGACCCAGTACTTC. Translation gives CASSWGVGSSETQYF.

Of note for this clonotype: Sequence at one end of the junction differs from germline and may be a read error. This chain links TRBV5-1 with TRBJ1-5, with D maybe TRBD1 (5 bases). This CDR3 is 15 amino acids long. Looked up from germline, CDR1 is SGHRS and CDR2 is YFSETQ. This chain's CDR3 is CAGSLGGFSNQPQHF. The CDR3 DNA follows: TGCGCCGGCAGCTTGGGGGGTTTTAGCAATCAGCCCCAGCATTTT.

This clonotype has just one count. DNA of the CDR3: TGTGCCAGCTCACAACGACAGGGGGGAAGCAATCAGCCCCAGCATTTT. Translated: CASSQRQGGSNQPQHF. The chain carries TRBV18 and TRBJ1-5, with 9 bases aligning to TRBD1. This CDR3 comprises 16 residues. The germline V gene encodes CDR1 KGHSH and CDR2 LQKENI. V lost 4 bases and J lost 1; bases outside the gene matches: 5.

The genes are TRBV20-1 and TRBJ2-1; 11 nucleotides align to TRBD2. Germline V gene lookup returns CDR1 DFQATT and CDR2 SNEGSKA (reference sequence). Germline trimming cut 1 base from V and 6 bases from J; bases unmatched to any gene: 2. There are 14 residues in the CDR3. CDR3 coding DNA: TGCAGTGCTAGAGCGCTAGCGGGGGGCAATGAGCAGTTCTTC. This gives the protein CSARALAGGNEQFF.

This chain uses TRBV12-3 or TRBV12-4 with TRBJ2-2, with 10 bases identical to TRBD1. With 6 bases clipped from V and 4 bases from J, the junction kept 2 bases outside the gene matches. The CDR3 sequence is 14 residues long. The CDR3 reads CASRGTGVTGELFF. The CDR3 nucleotides read TGTGCCAGCAGGGGGACAGGGGTCACCGGGGAGCTGTTTTTT.

The chain joins TRBV6-2 or TRBV6-3 to TRBJ2-4; D may be TRBD2 (6 bases). The CDR3 covers 18 residues. With 3 bases removed from V and 13 bases from J, the gap between germline ends came to 31 bases. CDR1 and CDR2 from the germline V gene are MNHEY and SVGEGT. The CDR3 protein is CASSYHSPRGGDFNEQYF. CDR3 in DNA: TGTGCCAGCAGTTATCATTCCCCAAGAGGAGGGGACTTCAATGAGCAGTACTTC.

In this sample, this clonotype turned up a few times. The rearrangement uses TRBV20-1 and TRBJ1-4, with TRBD1 matching 9 bases. V lost 4 bases, J lost 4 bases, and 7 bases stayed unmatched. The CDR3 spans 15 residues. Germline assignment: CDR1 DFQATT and CDR2 SNEGSKA (reference sequence). CDR3 coding DNA: TGCAGTGCTACGAACTGGGGACAGGGTAATGAAAAACTGTTTTTT. Its protein product is CSATNWGQGNEKLFF.

V is TRBV9 and J is TRBJ1-5; perhaps TRBD1 as D (5 bases). Germline CDR1 reads SGDLS; CDR2 reads YYNGEE. V lost 3 bases to trimming and J lost 2 bases, with 9 bases between them. The CDR3 runs 14 residues. CDR3 region: CASSGGDGNQPQHF. The CDR3 bases are TGTGCCAGCAGCGGGGGGGATGGCAATCAGCCCCAGCATTTT.

This chain links TRBV20-1 with TRBJ1-1, with unresolved D. The germline V gene encodes CDR1 DFQATT and CDR2 SNEGSKA (reference sequence). This CDR3 is built from 12 residues. V was clipped by 6 bases and J by 3 bases, with 11 bases between them. CDR3 in DNA: TGCAGTGCCGGCGAGCGGGACACTGAAGCTTTCTTT. Protein: CSAGERDTEAFF.

The gene calls are TRBV28 and TRBJ1-1; D remains unclear. The CDR3 is made up of 14 amino acids. Germline CDR1 MDHEN, CDR2 SYDVKM. V was trimmed by 7 bases and J by 0 bases, leaving 12 bases between them. The CDR3 region is CASIMGVMNTEAFF. The CDR3 nucleotides read TGTGCCAGCATCATGGGTGTTATGAACACTGAAGCTTTCTTT.

In its sample, this clonotype was seen once. The J gene is TRBJ2-3, the V gene TRBV6-5; tentative D call: TRBD1 (6 bases). The V end was cut by 4 bases, the J end by 0 bases, with 17 bases between. The CDR3 is 17 residues long. CDR1 MNHEY and CDR2 SVGAGI come from the germline V gene. CDR3 sequence (DNA): TGTGCCAGCAGTTGCTCACAGGGCGGGTTTAGCACAGATACGCAGTATTTT. Amino acids: CASSCSQGGFSTDTQYF.

This clonotype has a handful of counts. The rearrangement links TRBV12-3 or TRBV12-4 to TRBJ1-3; D unclear. This CDR3 region has 13 residues. The V and J ends lost 5 bases and 4 bases respectively, with 9 bases between them. The CDR3 protein is CASSRLVGNTIYF. In nucleotides, the CDR3 is TGTGCCAGCAGTAGATTAGTCGGAAACACCATATATTTT.

This clonotype was detected a few times. The chain carries TRBV27 and TRBJ2-1; D is unclear. This CDR3 spans 15 amino acids. V was shortened by 0 bases and J by 5 bases, with 11 bases between the two germline ends. From germline, CDR1 is MNHEY and CDR2 SMNVEV (reference sequence). The CDR3 here is CASSLSGRENNEQFF. The CDR3 DNA is TGTGCCAGCAGTTTATCCGGAAGGGAAAACAATGAGCAGTTCTTC.